The next 17 T cell receptor beta chains were all read from a single sample in a study of early T cells in non-severe SARS-CoV-2 infection. TCRdb ran MiXCR on the 5' RACE reads and lists one entry per CDR3 protein. The profile shows approximately 97,000 distinct CDR3 sequences, 11% of them singletons. Specimen: whole blood, collected at baseline. The source is an adult who was a healthcare worker with PCR-confirmed SARS-CoV-2 infection or an uninfected control (not recorded which).

The chain has TRBV4-3 and TRBJ2-2, with D possibly called TRBD1 or TRBD2 (5 bases each). The CDR3 loop spans 15 amino acids. V shed 0 bases and J shed 7 bases, with 12 bases lying between them. CDR1 and CDR2 (germline): LGHNA, YSLEER. The DNA for the CDR3 is TGCGCCAGCAGCCAAGAAGGGGCTAGCCACGGGGAGCTGTTTTTT. It translates to CASSQEGASHGELFF.

The rearrangement uses TRBV20-1 and TRBJ2-3; D is ambiguous. The germline V gene encodes CDR1 DFQATT and CDR2 SNEGSKA (reference sequence). Trimming removed 6 bases at V and 3 bases at J, with 16 bases between. This CDR3 contains 14 residues. The DNA for the CDR3 is TGCAGTGCCACCCTAGAGGTCGGGACAGATACGCAGTATTTT. Translated: CSATLEVGTDTQYF.

Concerning this clonotype: This may come from a read error, since a much larger clone is one base off. The chain uses TRBV28 and TRBJ1-1; D uncertain. In germline, CDR1 is MDHEN, CDR2 SYDVKM. This CDR3 contains 14 residues. The CDR3 nucleotides are TGTACCAGCAGCCAGGAAGGGAGGAACACTGAAGCTTTCTTT. This gives the protein CTSSQEGRNTEAFF.

In its sample, this clonotype was seen many times. This chain connects TRBV20-1 to TRBJ1-2; 7 bases agree with TRBD1. J was trimmed by 5 bases and V by 0 bases; bases with no gene match: 9. The germline V gene has CDR1 DFQATT and CDR2 SNEGSKA (reference sequence). The CDR3 is 15 amino acids. The CDR3 coding sequence is TGCAGTGCTAGAGATGTCCAGGGGGTAGTATATGGCTACACCTTC. This gives the protein CSARDVQGVVYGYTF.

This clonotype was detected a few times. The chain has TRBV3-1 and TRBJ1-4; D gene ambiguous. Deletions cut 1 base from V and 0 bases from J, with 9 bases between. This CDR3 has 16 residues. Germline V gene data show CDR1 as LGHDT and CDR2 as YNNKEL (reference sequence). This chain's CDR3 is CASSQAGVSTNEKLFF. Written as DNA, the CDR3 is TGTGCCAGCAGCCAAGCCGGCGTTTCAACTAATGAAAAACTGTTTTTT.

Ten or more counts support this clonotype. The V call is TRBV27, the J call TRBJ1-1; D may be TRBD1 (6 bases). From germline, CDR1 is MNHEY and CDR2 SMNVEV (reference sequence). The CDR3 extends over 14 amino acids. Trimming cost V 6 bases and J 1 base, with 12 bases left between them. Here the CDR3 DNA reads TGTGCCAGCAGCCGGACAGAAGCGAACACTGAAGCTTTCTTT. Protein sequence: CASSRTEANTEAFF.

The chain couples TRBV7-6 to TRBJ2-7, with unresolved D. The length of the CDR3 is 13 residues. V was cut by 5 bases and J by 0 bases, with 8 bases left in between. The germline V gene has CDR1 SGHVS and CDR2 FNYEAQ. The CDR3 spells CASSNLVSYEQYF. The DNA for the CDR3 is TGTGCCAGCAGCAATCTAGTCTCCTACGAGCAGTACTTC.

The chain uses TRBV27 and TRBJ2-1, with D unclear. The CDR3 runs to 14 residues. The ends were cut back, 2 bases at V and 3 bases at J, with 8 bases in the middle. CDR1 MNHEY and CDR2 SMNVEV come from the germline V gene (reference sequence). The CDR3 loop is CASSLHSYYNEQFF. The CDR3 DNA follows: TGTGCCAGCAGTTTACACAGTTACTACAATGAGCAGTTCTTC.

Ten or more counts support this clonotype. The chain couples TRBV5-8 to TRBJ1-2; D gene uncertain. The CDR3 consists of 13 residues. Germline CDR1 SGHTS, CDR2 YDEGEE. Trimming removed 0 bases at V and 8 bases at J, with 11 bases between. The CDR3 is CASSLERKGGYTF. CDR3 DNA sequence: TGTGCCAGCAGCTTGGAAAGGAAGGGAGGCTACACCTTC.

This clonotype showed up many times. The V call is TRBV7-2, the J call TRBJ2-3; D ambiguous. The CDR3 length is 15 residues. CDR1 is SGHTA, CDR2 FQGNSA, per germline. The V end was cut by 5 bases, the J end by 0 bases, with 12 bases between. In DNA form, the CDR3 reads TGTGCCAGCAGCCCAGTCACCACTAGCACAGATACGCAGTATTTT. Protein: CASSPVTTSTDTQYF.

This clonotype turned up a few times. The rearrangement joins TRBV29-1 to TRBJ1-2, with a weak D call TRBD1 (6 bases). This CDR3 has 12 amino acids. Trimming took off 4 bases at V and 5 bases at J, with 11 bases between the two ends. Germline-derived CDR1 and CDR2 are SQVTM and ANQGSEA. The CDR3 nucleotides read TGCAGCGTTGGAGTGGACAGATATGGCTACACCTTC. It codes for CSVGVDRYGYTF. The full variable domain, its missing parts supplied by reference TRBV29-1 and TRBJ1-2, is SAVISQKPSRDICQRGTSLTIQCQVDSQVTMMFWYRQQPGQSLTLIATANQGSEATYESGFVIDKFPISRPNLTFSTLTVSNMSPEDSSIYLCSVGVDRYGYTFGSGTRLTVV.

By sample fraction, this clonotype is medium-sized. V usage is TRBV29-1 and J usage is TRBJ1-2; TRBD1 might be the D (6 bases). The germline V gene has CDR1 SQVTM and CDR2 ANQGSEA. Trimming pared 7 bases from V and 6 bases from J, leaving 12 bases between. The length of the CDR3 is 11 residues. CDR3 in DNA: TGCAGCGGCGGGACAACCGATGGCTACACCTTC. This codes for CSGGTTDGYTF.

This clonotype was observed at least ten times. The J gene is TRBJ2-7, the V gene TRBV5-6, with 7 bases fitting TRBD1. Germline trimming cut 4 bases from V and 4 bases from J; bases unmatched to any gene: 11. The CDR3 is 15 amino acids. Looked up from germline, CDR1 is SGHDT and CDR2 is YYEEEE. CDR3 DNA sequence: TGTGCCAGCAGCGCGGAGACAGGGAAATATTACGAGCAGTACTTC. It encodes CASSAETGKYYEQYF.

There are many counts of this clonotype. The gene calls are TRBV6-5 and TRBJ1-3, with no clear D. Trimming shortened V by 9 bases and J by 2 bases, and 5 bases separated the two germline ends. The CDR3 sequence is 11 residues long. Per germline, CDR1 MNHEY and CDR2 SVGAGI. The CDR3: CASTTGNTIYF. CDR3 DNA sequence: TGTGCCAGTACGACTGGAAACACCATATATTTT.

This clonotype was detected only a few times. The chain couples TRBV25-1 to TRBJ1-4, with D unclear. The CDR3 is made up of 15 amino acids. With 3 bases removed from V and 4 bases from J, the gap between germline ends came to 12 bases. CDR1 and CDR2 from the germline V gene are MGHDK and SYGVNS. CDR3 sequence (DNA): TGTGCCAGCAGTGAGGGAGGACGGATTAATGAAAAACTGTTTTTT. Its protein product is CASSEGGRINEKLFF.

This clonotype was seen at least ten times. The chain couples TRBV10-3 to TRBJ2-3; tentatively, D is TRBD1 or TRBD2 (6 bases each). The CDR3 is 15 amino acids. Germline-derived CDR1 and CDR2 are ENHRY and SYGVKD. V lost 3 bases to trimming and J lost 0 bases, with 10 bases between them. The CDR3 loop reads CAISDGGPSTDTQYF. CDR3 in DNA: TGTGCCATCAGTGACGGGGGCCCAAGCACAGATACGCAGTATTTT.

CDR3 bases: TGTGCCGTTCAAGGGACTAGCGGGATGTACGAGCAGTACTTC. This encodes CAVQGTSGMYEQYF. The rearrangement links TRBV6-6 to TRBJ2-7; 13 nucleotides match TRBD2. Germline values: CDR1 MNHNY, CDR2 SVGAGI (reference sequence). The CDR3 extends over 14 amino acids. After removal of 11 bases from V and 4 bases from J, the junction contained 8 bases not matched to a gene.